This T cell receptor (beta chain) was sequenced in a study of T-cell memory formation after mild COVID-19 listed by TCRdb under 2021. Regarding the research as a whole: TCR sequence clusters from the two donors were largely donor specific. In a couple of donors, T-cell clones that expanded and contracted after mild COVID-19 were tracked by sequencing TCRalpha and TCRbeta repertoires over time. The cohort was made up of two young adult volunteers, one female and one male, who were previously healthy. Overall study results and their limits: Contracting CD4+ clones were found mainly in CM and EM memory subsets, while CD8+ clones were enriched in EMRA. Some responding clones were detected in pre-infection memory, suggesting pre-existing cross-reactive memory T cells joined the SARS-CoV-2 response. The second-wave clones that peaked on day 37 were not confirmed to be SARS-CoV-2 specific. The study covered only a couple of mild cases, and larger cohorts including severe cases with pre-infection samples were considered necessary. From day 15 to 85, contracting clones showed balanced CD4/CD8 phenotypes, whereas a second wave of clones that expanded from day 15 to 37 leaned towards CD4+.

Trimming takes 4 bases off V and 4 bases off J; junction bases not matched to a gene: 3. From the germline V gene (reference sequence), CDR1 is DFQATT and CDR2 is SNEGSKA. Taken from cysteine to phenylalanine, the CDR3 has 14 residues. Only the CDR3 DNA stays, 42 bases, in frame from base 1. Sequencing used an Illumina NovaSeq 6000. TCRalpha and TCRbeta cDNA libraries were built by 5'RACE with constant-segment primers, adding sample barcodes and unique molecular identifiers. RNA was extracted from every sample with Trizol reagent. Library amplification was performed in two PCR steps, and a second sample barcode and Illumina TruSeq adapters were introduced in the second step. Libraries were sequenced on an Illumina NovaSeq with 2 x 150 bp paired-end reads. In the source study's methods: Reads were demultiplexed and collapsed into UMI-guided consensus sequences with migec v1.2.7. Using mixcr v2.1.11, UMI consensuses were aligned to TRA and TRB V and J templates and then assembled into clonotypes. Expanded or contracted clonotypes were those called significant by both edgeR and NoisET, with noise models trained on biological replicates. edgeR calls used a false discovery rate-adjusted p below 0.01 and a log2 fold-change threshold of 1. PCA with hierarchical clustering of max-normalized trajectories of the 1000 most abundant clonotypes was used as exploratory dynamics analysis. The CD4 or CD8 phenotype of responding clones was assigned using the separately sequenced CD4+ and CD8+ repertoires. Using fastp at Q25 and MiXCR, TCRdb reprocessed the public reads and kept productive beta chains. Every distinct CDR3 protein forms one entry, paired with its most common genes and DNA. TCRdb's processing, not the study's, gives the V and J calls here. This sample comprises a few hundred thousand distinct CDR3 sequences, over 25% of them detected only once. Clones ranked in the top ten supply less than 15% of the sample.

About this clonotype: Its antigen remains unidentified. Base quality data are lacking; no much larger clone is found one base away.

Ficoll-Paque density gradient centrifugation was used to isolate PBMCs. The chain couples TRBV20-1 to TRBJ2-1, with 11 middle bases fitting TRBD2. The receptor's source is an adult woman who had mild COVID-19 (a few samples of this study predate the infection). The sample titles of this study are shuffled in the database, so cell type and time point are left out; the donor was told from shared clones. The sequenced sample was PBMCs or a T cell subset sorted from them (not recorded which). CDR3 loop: CSAIRLAGYNEQFF. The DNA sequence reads TGCAGTGCTATTCGACTAGCGGGATACAATGAGCAGTTCTTC.